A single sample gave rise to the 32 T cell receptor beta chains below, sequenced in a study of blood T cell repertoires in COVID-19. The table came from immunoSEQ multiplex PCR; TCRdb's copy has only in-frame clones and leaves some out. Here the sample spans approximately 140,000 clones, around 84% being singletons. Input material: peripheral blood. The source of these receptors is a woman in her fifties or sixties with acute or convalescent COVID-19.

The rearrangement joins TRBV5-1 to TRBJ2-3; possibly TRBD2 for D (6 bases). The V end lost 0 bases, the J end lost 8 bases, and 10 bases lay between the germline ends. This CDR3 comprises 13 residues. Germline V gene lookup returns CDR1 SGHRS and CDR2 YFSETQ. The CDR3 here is CASSLELGGTQYF. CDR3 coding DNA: TGCGCCAGCAGCTTGGAGCTGGGGGGTACGCAGTATTTT.

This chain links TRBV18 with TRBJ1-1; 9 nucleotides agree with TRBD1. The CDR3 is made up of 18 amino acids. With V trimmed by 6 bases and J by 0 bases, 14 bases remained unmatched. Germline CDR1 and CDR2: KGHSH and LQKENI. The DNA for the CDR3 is TGTGCCAGCTCCTCTACACCCGGGACAGGGTCCATGAACACTGAAGCTTTCTTT. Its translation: CASSSTPGTGSMNTEAFF.

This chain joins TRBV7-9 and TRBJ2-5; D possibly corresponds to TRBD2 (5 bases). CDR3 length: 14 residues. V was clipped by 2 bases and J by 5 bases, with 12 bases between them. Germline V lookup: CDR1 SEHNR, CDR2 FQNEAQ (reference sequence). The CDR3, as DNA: TGTGCCAGCAGCTTAAGCGGAGGAGAGGAGACCCAGTACTTC. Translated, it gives CASSLSGGEETQYF.

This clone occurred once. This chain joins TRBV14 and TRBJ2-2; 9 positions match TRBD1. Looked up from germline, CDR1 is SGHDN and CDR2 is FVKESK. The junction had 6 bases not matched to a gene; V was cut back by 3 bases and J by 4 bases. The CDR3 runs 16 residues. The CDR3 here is CASSQGQGPGTGELFF. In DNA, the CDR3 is TGTGCCAGCAGCCAGGGACAGGGCCCCGGCACCGGGGAGCTGTTTTTT. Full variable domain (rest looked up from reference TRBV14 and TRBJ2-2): EAGVTQFPSHSVIEKGQTVTLRCDPISGHDNLYWYRRVMGKEIKFLLHFVKESKQDESGMPNNRFLAERTGGTYSTLKVQPAELEDSGVYFCASSQGQGPGTGELFFGEGSRLTVL.

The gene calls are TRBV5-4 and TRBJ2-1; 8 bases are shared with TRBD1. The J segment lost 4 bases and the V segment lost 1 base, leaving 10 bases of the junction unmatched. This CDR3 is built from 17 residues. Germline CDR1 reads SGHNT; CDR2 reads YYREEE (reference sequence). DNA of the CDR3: TGTGCCAGCAGCTTGAATCCCCGGGACAGGAGTTACAATGAGCAGTTCTTC. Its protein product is CASSLNPRDRSYNEQFF.

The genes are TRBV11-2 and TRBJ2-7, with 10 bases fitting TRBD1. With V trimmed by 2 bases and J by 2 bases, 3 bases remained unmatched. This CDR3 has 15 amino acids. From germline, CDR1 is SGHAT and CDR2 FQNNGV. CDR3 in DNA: TGTGCCAGCAGCTTACACGGACAGGGGGCCTACGAGCAGTACTTC. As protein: CASSLHGQGAYEQYF.

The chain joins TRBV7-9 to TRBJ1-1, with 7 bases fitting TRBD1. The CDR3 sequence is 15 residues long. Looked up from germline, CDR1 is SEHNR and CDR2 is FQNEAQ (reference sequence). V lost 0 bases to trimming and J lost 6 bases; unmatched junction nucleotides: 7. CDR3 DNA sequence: TGTGCCAGCAGCTTAGCGCGAAGGGGGCGGGCTGAAGCTTTCTTT. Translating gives CASSLARRGRAEAFF.

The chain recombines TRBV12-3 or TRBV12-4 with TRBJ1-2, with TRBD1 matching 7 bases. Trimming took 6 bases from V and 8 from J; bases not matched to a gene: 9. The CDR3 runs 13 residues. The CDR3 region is CASRLIQGSGYTF. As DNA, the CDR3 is TGTGCCAGCAGACTGATACAGGGGTCGGGCTACACCTTC.

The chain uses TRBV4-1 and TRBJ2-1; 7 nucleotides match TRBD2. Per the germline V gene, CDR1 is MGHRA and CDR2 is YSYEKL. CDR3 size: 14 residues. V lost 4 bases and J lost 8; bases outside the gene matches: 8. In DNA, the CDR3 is TGCGCCAGCAGCCGGTCCGGGACTACTGATGAGCAGTTCTTC. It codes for CASSRSGTTDEQFF.

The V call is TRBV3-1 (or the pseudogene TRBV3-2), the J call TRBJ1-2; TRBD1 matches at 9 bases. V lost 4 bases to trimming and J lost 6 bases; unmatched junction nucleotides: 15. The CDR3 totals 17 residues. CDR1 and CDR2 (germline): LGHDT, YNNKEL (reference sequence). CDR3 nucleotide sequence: TGTGCCAGCAGCCCCTCCAGGACAGGGGCAGTGAGTGATGGCTACACCTTC. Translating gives CASSPSRTGAVSDGYTF.

This CDR3 reads CASSCPRRGGRDSSYNEQFF. The CDR3 region has the DNA TGTGCCAGCAGCTGTCCCCGGCGGGGGGGGCGTGACAGCTCCTACAATGAGCAGTTCTTC. V is TRBV3-1 (or the pseudogene TRBV3-2) and J is TRBJ2-1, with TRBD2 matching 9 bases. Per the germline V gene, CDR1 is LGHDT and CDR2 is YNNKEL (reference sequence). There are 20 residues in the CDR3. V shed 5 bases, J shed 0 bases, and the junction held 17 bases outside the gene matches.

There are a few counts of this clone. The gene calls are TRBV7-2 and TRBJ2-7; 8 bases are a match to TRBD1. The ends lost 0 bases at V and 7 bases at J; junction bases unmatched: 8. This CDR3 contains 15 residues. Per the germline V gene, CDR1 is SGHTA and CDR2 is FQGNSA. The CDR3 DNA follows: TGTGCCAGCAGCTTAGCGACAGGGGAAGTAGGGGAGCAGTACTTC. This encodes CASSLATGEVGEQYF. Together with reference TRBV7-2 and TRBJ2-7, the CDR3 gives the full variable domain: GAGVSQSPSNKVTEKGKDVELRCDPISGHTALYWYRQSLGQGLEFLIYFQGNSAPDKSGLPSDRFSAERTGGSVSTLTIQRTQQEDSAVYLCASSLATGEVGEQYFGPGTRLTVT.

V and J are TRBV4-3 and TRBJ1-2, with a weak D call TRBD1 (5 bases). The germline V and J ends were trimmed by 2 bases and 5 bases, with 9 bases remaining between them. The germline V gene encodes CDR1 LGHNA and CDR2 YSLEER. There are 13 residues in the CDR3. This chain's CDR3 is CASSQSGLYGYTF. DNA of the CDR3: TGCGCCAGCAGCCAATCAGGGTTGTATGGCTACACCTTC.

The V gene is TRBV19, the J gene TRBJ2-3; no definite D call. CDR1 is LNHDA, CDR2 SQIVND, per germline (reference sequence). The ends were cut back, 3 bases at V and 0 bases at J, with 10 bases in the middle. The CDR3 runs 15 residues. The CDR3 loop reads CASSIRRSSTDTQYF. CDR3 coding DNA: TGTGCCAGTAGTATTAGGCGGTCTAGCACAGATACGCAGTATTTT.

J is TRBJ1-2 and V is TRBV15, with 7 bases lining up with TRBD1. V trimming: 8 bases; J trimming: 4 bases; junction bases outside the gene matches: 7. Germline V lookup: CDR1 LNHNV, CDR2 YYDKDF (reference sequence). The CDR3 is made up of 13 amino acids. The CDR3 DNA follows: TGTGCCACCGCTAGGGACAGACCCTATGGCTACACCTTC. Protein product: CATARDRPYGYTF.

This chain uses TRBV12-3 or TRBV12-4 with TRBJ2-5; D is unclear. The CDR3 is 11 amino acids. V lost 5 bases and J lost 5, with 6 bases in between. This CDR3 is CASSLLETQYF. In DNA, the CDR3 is TGTGCCAGCAGTCTTTTGGAGACCCAGTACTTC.

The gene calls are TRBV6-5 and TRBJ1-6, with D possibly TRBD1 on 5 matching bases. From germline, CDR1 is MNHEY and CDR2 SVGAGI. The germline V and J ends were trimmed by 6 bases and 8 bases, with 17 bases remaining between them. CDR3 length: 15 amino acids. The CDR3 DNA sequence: TGTGCCAGCAGCCTTGATGGGGGGGTGTATTCACCCCTCCACTTT. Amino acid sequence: CASSLDGGVYSPLHF.

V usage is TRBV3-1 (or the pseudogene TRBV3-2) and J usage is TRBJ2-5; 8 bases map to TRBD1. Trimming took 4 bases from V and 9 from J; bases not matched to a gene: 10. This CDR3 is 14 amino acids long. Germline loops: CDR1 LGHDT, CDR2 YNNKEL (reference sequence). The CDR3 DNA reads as TGTGCCAGCAGCCCGGGGACAGGTACGAATTCCCAGTACTTC. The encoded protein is CASSPGTGTNSQYF.

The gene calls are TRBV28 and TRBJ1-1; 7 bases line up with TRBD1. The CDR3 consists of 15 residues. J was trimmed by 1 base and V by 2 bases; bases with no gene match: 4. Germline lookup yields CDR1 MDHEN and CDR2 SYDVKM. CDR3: CASSLPGTANTEAFF. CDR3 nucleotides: TGTGCCAGCAGTTTACCGGGGACAGCGAACACTGAAGCTTTCTTT.

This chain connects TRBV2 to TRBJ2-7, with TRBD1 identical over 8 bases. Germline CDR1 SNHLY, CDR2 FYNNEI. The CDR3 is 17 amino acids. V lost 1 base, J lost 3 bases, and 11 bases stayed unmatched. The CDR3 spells CASSEVNFDRGFYEQYF. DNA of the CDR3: TGTGCCAGCAGTGAAGTTAACTTTGACAGGGGTTTCTACGAGCAGTACTTC.

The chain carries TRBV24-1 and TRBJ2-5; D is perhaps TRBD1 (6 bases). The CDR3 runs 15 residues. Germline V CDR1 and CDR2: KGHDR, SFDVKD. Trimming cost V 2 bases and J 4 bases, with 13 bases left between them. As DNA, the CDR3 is TGTGCCACCAGTGATTCCTCACAGGGAGCAGAGACCCAGTACTTC. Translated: CATSDSSQGAETQYF.

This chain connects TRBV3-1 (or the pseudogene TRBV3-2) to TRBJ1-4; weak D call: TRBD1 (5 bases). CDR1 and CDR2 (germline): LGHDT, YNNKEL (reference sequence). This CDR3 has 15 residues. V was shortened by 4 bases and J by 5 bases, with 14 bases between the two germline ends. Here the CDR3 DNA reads TGTGCCAGCAGCCCCCCCGCGGGGGGAAATGAAAAACTGTTTTTT. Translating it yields CASSPPAGGNEKLFF.

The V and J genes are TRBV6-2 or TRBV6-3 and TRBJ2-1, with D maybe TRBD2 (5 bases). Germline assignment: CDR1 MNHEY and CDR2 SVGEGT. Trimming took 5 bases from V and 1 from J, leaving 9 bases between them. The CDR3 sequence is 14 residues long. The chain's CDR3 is CASSRRGSYNEQFF. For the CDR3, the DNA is TGTGCCAGCAGTCGACGAGGGTCCTACAATGAGCAGTTCTTC.

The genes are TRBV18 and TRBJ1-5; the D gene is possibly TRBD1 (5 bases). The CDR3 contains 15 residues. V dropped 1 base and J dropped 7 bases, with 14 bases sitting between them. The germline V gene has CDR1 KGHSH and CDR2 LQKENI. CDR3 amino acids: CASSPLGGGVQPQHF. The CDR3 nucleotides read TGTGCCAGCTCACCACTGGGCGGGGGGGTCCAGCCCCAGCATTTT.

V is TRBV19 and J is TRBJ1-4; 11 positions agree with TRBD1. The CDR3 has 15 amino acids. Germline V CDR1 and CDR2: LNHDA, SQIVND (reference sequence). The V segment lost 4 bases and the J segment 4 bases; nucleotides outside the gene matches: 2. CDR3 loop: CASSTGTGGNEKLFF. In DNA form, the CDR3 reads TGTGCCAGTAGTACGGGGACAGGGGGTAATGAAAAACTGTTTTTT.

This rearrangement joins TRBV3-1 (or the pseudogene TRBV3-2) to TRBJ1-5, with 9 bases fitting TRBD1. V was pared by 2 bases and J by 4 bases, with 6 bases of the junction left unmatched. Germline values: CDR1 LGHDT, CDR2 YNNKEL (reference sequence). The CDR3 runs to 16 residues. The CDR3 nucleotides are TGTGCCAGCAGCCAAATGGGACAGGGTACTAATCAGCCCCAGCATTTT. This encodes CASSQMGQGTNQPQHF.

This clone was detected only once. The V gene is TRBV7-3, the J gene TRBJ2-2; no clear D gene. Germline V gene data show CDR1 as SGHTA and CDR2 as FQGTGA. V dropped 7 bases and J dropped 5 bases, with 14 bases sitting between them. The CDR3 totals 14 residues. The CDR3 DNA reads TGTGCCAGCACCCCCGACGGAGTGACCGGGGAGCTGTTTTTT. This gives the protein CASTPDGVTGELFF.

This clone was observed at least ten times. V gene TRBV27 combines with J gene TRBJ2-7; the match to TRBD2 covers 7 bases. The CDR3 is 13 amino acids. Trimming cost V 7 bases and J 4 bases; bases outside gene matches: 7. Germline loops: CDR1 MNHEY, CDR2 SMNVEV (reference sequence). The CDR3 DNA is TGTGCCAGCAAGCGGGACGGTGGTTACGAGCAGTACTTC. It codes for CASKRDGGYEQYF.

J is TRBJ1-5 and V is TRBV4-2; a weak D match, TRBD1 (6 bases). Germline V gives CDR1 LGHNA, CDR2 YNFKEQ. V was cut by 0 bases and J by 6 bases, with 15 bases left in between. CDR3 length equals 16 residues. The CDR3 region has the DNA TGTGCCAGCAGCCAAGATCGTGACAGGACAACTCAGCCCCAGCATTTT. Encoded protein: CASSQDRDRTTQPQHF.

The CDR3 is CASRETGGWGYTF. The DNA for the CDR3 is TGTGCCAGCAGGGAGACAGGGGGCTGGGGCTACACCTTC. This chain connects TRBV12-3 or TRBV12-4 to TRBJ1-2; 10 bases fit TRBD1. V trimming: 6 bases; J trimming: 8 bases; junction bases outside the gene matches: 6. This CDR3 has 13 residues.

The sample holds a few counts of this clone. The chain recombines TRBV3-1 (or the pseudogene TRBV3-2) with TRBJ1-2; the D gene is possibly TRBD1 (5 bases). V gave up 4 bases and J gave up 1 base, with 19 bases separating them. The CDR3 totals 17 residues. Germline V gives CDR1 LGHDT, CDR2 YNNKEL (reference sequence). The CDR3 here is CASSPREGMGGNYGYTF. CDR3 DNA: TGTGCCAGCAGCCCCCGGGAGGGGATGGGTGGTAACTATGGCTACACCTTC.

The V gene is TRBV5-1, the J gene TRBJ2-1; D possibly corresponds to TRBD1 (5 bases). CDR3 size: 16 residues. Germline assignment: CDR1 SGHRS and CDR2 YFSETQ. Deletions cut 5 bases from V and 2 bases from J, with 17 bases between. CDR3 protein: CASRPGPGKPYNEQFF. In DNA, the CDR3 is TGCGCCAGCAGACCGGGCCCAGGGAAGCCCTACAATGAGCAGTTCTTC.